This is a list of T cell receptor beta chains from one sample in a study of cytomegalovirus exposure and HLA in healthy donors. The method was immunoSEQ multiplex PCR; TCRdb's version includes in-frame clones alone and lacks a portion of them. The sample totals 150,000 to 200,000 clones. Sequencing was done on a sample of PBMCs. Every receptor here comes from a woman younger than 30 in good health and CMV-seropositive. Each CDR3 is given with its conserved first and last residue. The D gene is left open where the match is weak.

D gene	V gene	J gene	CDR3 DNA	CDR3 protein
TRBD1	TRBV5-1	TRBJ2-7	TGCGCCAGCAGCTTGGACAGGGGGCGTTCCTACGAGCAGTACTTC	CASSLDRGRSYEQYF
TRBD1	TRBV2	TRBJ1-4	TGTGCCAGCAGAGATAGGACAGGGAATGAAAAACTGTTTTTT	CASRDRTGNEKLFF
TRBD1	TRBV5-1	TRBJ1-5	TGCGCCAGCAGCGAGGACAGGGGTGAGAGTCAGCCCCAGCATTTT	CASSEDRGESQPQHF
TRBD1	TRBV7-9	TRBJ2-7	TGTGCCAGCAGCTCGATGCCGGGACAGGGAACCTCCGAGCAGTACTTC	CASSSMPGQGTSEQYF
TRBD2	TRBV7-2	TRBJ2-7	TGTGCCAGCAGCTTTTCAGGACTAGATTCCTACGAGCAGTACTTC	CASSFSGLDSYEQYF
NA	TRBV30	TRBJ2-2	TGTGCCTGGAGTGTAGAGGGTAGAACCGGGGAGCTGTTTTTT	CAWSVEGRTGELFF
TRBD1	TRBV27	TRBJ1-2	TGTGCCAGCAGCCTTACAGGGGTCTATGGCTACACCTTC	CASSLTGVYGYTF
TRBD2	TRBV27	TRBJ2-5	TGTGCCAGCCGGGATAGCGGGGGGGCCCTGGAGACCCAGTACTTC	CASRDSGGALETQYF
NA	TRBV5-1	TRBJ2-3	TGCGCCAGCAGCTTGGCGGCTAGCGAGGATACGCAGTATTTT	CASSLAASEDTQYF
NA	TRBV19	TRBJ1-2	TGTGCCAGTTTACCAGGTCAGGGGACCAATGGCTACACCTTC	CASLPGQGTNGYTF
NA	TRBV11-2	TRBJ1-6	TGTGCCAGCAGCTTAGAGTGGCAGGACTACAGACCCCTCCACTTT	CASSLEWQDYRPLHF
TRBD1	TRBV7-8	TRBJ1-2	TGTGCCAGCAGCCTAGCGGGACAGGGGTTTGGCTACACCTTC	CASSLAGQGFGYTF
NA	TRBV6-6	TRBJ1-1	TGTGCCAGCAGTAGAGACAGGTCGGGCACTGAAGCTTTCTTT	CASSRDRSGTEAFF
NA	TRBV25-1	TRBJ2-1	TGTGCCAGCAGTGGACAAATATTCTACAATGAACAGTTCTTC	CASSGQIFYNEQFF
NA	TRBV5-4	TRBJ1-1	TGTGCCAGCAGCAAGGGACACGGGTTGGGCCTGGGGACTGAAGCTTTCTTT	CASSKGHGLGLGTEAFF
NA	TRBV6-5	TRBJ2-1	TGTGCCAGCAGTTACTCGGGACTTGGGGCGAATGAGCAGTTCTTC	CASSYSGLGANEQFF
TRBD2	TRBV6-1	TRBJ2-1	TGTGCCAGCAGTGAGATGCTAGCGGGATACAATGAGCAGTTCTTC	CASSEMLAGYNEQFF
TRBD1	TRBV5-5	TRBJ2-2	TGTGCCAGCAGCTACGGGACAGGGAACACCGGGGAGCTGTTTTTT	CASSYGTGNTGELFF
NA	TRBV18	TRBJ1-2	TGTGCCAGCTCACCAAGGACAGAAACCTATGGCTACACCTTC	CASSPRTETYGYTF
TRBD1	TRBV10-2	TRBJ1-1	TGCGCCAGCAGGACAGGGGGAACTGAAGCTTTCTTT	CASRTGGTEAFF
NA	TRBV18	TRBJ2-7	TGTGCCAGCTCACCGAACCCCGGGGCCTACGAGCAGTACTTC	CASSPNPGAYEQYF
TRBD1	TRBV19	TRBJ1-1	TGTGCCAGTAGTATAATCCGGGACAGGGGAGCTTTCTTT	CASSIIRDRGAFF
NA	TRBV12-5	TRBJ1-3	TGTGCTAGTGGTGGCGGAAACGACGGTGGCACCATATATTTT	CASGGGNDGGTIYF
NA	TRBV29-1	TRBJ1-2	TGCAGCGTTGTGGAGGGTTTGGGCTACACCTTC	CSVVEGLGYTF
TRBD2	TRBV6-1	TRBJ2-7	TGTGCCAGCAGTGAAGGACTAGCGGCCCCCTACGAGCAGTACTTC	CASSEGLAAPYEQYF
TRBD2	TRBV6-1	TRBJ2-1	TGTGCCAGCAGTGAAGCAGGCGGGAGTTACGGTGAGCAGTTCTTC	CASSEAGGSYGEQFF
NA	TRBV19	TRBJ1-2	TGTGCCAGTAGGCAAGCCCCAAATTATAACTATGGCTACACCTTC	CASRQAPNYNYGYTF
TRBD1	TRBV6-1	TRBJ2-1	TGTGCCAGCAGTAAGGACAGGGGAGGATACAATGAGCAGTTCTTC	CASSKDRGGYNEQFF
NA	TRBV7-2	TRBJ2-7	TGTGCCAGCAGCTTAGGGCCGGCCTCAGGGGAGCAGTACTTC	CASSLGPASGEQYF
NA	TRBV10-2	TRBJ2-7	TGCGCCAGCAGTTCGGTCCTGTCGGGCGAGCAGTACTTC	CASSSVLSGEQYF
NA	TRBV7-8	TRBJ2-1	TGTGCCAGCAGCTCGATGGCGGGGAGCTCCTACAATGAGCAGTTCTTC	CASSSMAGSSYNEQFF
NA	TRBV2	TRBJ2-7	TGTGCCGCTGCAGGGGCCCAAGCCACCTACGAGCAGTACTTC	CAAAGAQATYEQYF
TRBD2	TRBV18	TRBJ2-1	TGTGCCAGCTCACGGATAGCGGGAGACAATGAGCAGTTCTTC	CASSRIAGDNEQFF
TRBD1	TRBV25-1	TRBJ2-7	TGTGCCAGCATGGGACAGGGGTTATACGAGCAGTACTTC	CASMGQGLYEQYF
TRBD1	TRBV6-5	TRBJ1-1	TGTGCCAGCAGGGGGGACAGTAACACTGAAGCTTTCTTT	CASRGDSNTEAFF
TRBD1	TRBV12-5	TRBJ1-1	TGTGCTAGTGGTTTGGTAGGGACAGCTGAAGCTTTCTTT	CASGLVGTAEAFF
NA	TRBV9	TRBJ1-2	TGTGCCAGCAGCGCAGATGGGGCTCTCTATGGCTACACCTTC	CASSADGALYGYTF
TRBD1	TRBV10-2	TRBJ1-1	TGCGCCAGCAGTGAGTTGTACAGGGGGGCAGAAGCTTTCTTT	CASSELYRGAEAFF
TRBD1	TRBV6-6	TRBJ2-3	TGTGCCAGCAGTGGCCTGGACAGGATCACAGATACGCAGTATTTT	CASSGLDRITDTQYF
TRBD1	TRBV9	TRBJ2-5	TGTGCCAGCAGCGTAGATGGACAGGGGCAAGAGACCCAGTACTTC	CASSVDGQGQETQYF
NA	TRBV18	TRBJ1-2	TGTGCCAGCTCAAACCAGGGACTCTATGGCTACACCTTC	CASSNQGLYGYTF
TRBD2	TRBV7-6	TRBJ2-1	TGTGCCAGCAGCTTAGGTAGCGGGAGAGCCTTAGTGGACAATGAGCAGTTCTTC	CASSLGSGRALVDNEQFF
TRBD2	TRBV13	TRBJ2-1	TGTGCCAGCAGCTTACAAGCGGGGGAATACAATGAGCAGTTCTTC	CASSLQAGEYNEQFF
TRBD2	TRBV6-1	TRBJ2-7	TGTGCCAGCAGTGAACGGGGGGGGCAGGTTCTTTACGAGCAGTACTTC	CASSERGGQVLYEQYF
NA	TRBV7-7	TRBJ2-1	TGTGCTAGCAGCTTAAACCAGCGAAACAATGAGCAGTTCTTC	CASSLNQRNNEQFF
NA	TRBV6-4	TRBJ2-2	TGTGCCAGCAGTCGGGACACATCCGGGGAGCTGTTTTTT	CASSRDTSGELFF
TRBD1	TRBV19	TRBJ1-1	TGTGCCAGCCGGGACAGGGGAAGGTCTGAAGCTTTCTTT	CASRDRGRSEAFF
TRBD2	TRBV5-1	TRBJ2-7	TGCGCCAGCAGCTTGGCCCGGACTAGCGGACTTAGCTCCTACGAGCAGTACTTC	CASSLARTSGLSSYEQYF
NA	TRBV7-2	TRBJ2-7	TGTGCCAGCAGCTTAGCGGGGGGATCCTACGAGCAGTACTTC	CASSLAGGSYEQYF
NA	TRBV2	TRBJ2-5	TGTGCCAGCAGTGTGGAGGCCAGCTGGACTAAAGAGACCCAGTACTTC	CASSVEASWTKETQYF
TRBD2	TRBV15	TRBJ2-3	TGTGCCACCAGCCATTGGGGACTAGCGGGGGGAACCGATACGCAGTATTTT	CATSHWGLAGGTDTQYF
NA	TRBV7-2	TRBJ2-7	TGTGCCAGCAGCTTATTGGCAGGGGCCTACGAGCAGTACTTC	CASSLLAGAYEQYF
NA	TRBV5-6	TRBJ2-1	TGTGCCAGCAGCCCCAGACACTACAATGAGCAGTTCTTC	CASSPRHYNEQFF
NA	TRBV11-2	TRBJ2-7	TGTGCCAGCAGCTTAGATTCCCTAAGCGGGGAGCAGTACTTC	CASSLDSLSGEQYF
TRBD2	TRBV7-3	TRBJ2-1	TGTGCCAGCAGCTTATCCAGCGGGGGGGCCCACTCCTACAATGAGCAGTTCTTC	CASSLSSGGAHSYNEQFF
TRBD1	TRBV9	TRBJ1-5	TGTGCCAGCAGCGTAGGGGCAGGGGGTAATCAGCCCCAGCATTTT	CASSVGAGGNQPQHF
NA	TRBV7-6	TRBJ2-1	TGTGCCAGCAGCTTAGTAGCGACTGAGCAGTTCTTC	CASSLVATEQFF
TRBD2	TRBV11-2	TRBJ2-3	TGTGCCAGCAGCTTAGATCCAGCAGCGGGAGCTCCAGATACGCAGTATTTT	CASSLDPAAGAPDTQYF
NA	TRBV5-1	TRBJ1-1	TGCGCCAGCAGCTTGTCTCAGGGGAACACTGAAGCTTTCTTT	CASSLSQGNTEAFF
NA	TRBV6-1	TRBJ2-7	TGTGCCAGCAGTGTGCAACTCTCCTACGAGCAGTACTTC	CASSVQLSYEQYF